This T cell receptor (beta chain) was profiled in a study of CD8 T cells in ankylosing spondylitis. This clonotype was found a few times. Its cognate antigen is unknown. Whole-study findings and limits: As for the disease-linked clones, they showed a CD8+ phenotype and occurred at relatively low frequencies in peripheral blood. A subset of motif variants has previously been described in the synovial fluid and blood of reactive arthritis.

The TCR beta libraries were generated through quantitative 5'-RACE incorporating molecular barcodes. From the 5' RACE reads, TCRdb called clonotypes with MiXCR, one entry per CDR3 protein. The sample has fewer than 200,000 distinct CDR3 sequences, around 9.6% seen once; the top ten hold more than 13%. The CDR3 sequence is 13 residues long. Germline lookup yields CDR1 LGHDT and CDR2 YNNKEL (reference sequence). V lost 2 bases, J lost 4 bases, and 0 bases stayed unmatched. This clonotype originated in a female donor with ankylosing spondylitis or in good health (not recorded which). The specimen sequenced was blood, either unsorted or a sorted T cell fraction (not recorded which). This rearrangement joins TRBV3-1 to TRBJ2-7, with 9 bases that match TRBD2. The CDR3, as DNA: TGTGCCAGCAGCCAAACTAGCGGGTACGAGCAGTACTTC. Its translation: CASSQTSGYEQYF.